This T cell receptor (beta chain) comes out of a study of blood T cell repertoires in COVID-19. Study as a whole: The United States, Italy and Spain were the sources of the acute and convalescent COVID-19 samples. PBMCs, B-cell-depleted T cells, or T cells provided the cDNA or gDNA that made up the material.

The ends were cut back, 2 bases at V and 1 base at J, with 7 bases in the middle. Germline values: CDR1 SGHNT, CDR2 YENEEA. CDR3 length equals 14 residues. In the authors' methods: Nucleated cell number was recorded as an estimate derived from reference gene primer amplification. Sequenced by immunoSEQ multiplex PCR; TCRdb stores in-frame clones only, minus some. That table gives V, J and clone size, and the DNA gave D and trimming. The sample lists about 260,000 clones, approximately 86% seen once, with under 2.5% in the top ten. V usage is TRBV11-3 and J usage is TRBJ2-3; no firm D call. The specimen was peripheral blood. The TCR was taken from a man aged 30-40 years with active or convalescent COVID-19. This chain's CDR3 is CASSLLSGTDTQYF. CDR3 sequence (DNA): TGTGCCAGCAGCTTACTGTCAGGCACAGATACGCAGTATTTT.